This TCR beta chain was identified during a study of cytomegalovirus exposure and HLA in healthy donors (dated by TCRdb to between 2016 and 2019). About the full investigation: In an earlier analysis of some 550 of the donors, 276 Gb of sequence data and just under 120 million unique TCR beta sequences from about 179 million T cells were reported. On average, around 240,000 unique TCR beta nucleotide sequences were sequenced per donor among a few hundred genotyped donors of the cohort, with around 19% of those sequences being non-productive. In an earlier analysis of 500 to 650 of the donors, high-throughput TCR beta sequencing was used to judge whether each TCR beta V gene segment behaved as functional or pseudogenic. Of the approximately 400 genotyped donors, 65% to 90% were placed in the genetic ancestry cluster associated with self-reported Caucasian donors. The later analysis used no new phenotypic data to find candidate immune exposures, relying instead on TCR beta sequences and their occurrence across donors. Genome-wide SNP genotypes for about 65% of the 666 donors were used in a later genetic analysis, which treated that subset as a discovery cohort. Both class I and class II loci were covered by HLA typing, at four-digit resolution. Alongside the repertoire data, information on donor age, sex, ethnicity and CMV serostatus was compiled. The aim of the study was to test whether cataloging public T cell receptors could identify signatures of past pathogen exposure. Because of strong linkage in the cohort, a handful of DR-DQ haplotypes were treated as single units for association and clustering. The T cell repertoires of around 670 subjects were profiled by immunosequencing and related to cytomegalovirus serostatus. All discovery cohort repertoires had been generated on a single sequencing platform. An early release covering more than 500 HLA-typed donors comprised approximately 290 gigabases of sequencing data and around 86 million unique TCR sequences. To predict cytomegalovirus infection status, the study brought together high-throughput TCR immunosequencing, statistical association of individual TCRs with disease status, and machine learning. Typing coverage varied by locus: roughly 620-640 donors for A, B, C, DRB1 and DQB1; 522 for DQA1; nearly 610 for DPA1; 450 to 480 for DPB1. In addition to the first cohort of roughly 670 subjects, a separate validation cohort of 120 different subjects was used. In a later analysis, previously published TCR beta repertoires from some 640 donors were re-analyzed and high-resolution HLA genotyping was added so that TCR occurrence patterns could be studied.

The library was made by the immunoSEQ multiplex PCR assay. A mixture of 60 forward primers for TCR Vbeta segments and 13 reverse primers for TCR Jbeta segments was used in the multiplex PCR. Amplification of the CDR3 region of rearranged TCR beta genes was performed with a multiplex PCR assay on genomic DNA. Amplified TCR beta libraries were sequenced as 87-base-pair reads on the Illumina HiSeq System. In the source study's methods: A later analysis tallied roughly 80 million unique TCR beta chains across the 610 or so repertoires, and some 10 million of those chains were shared by two or more donors. A nearest-neighbor algorithm error-corrected the raw reads and collapsed the reads into unique sequences, merging closely related sequences to remove PCR and sequencing errors. V, D and J gene segments were assigned by aligning CDR3 sequences to IMGT reference sequences. For a sequence to be retained, a match of at least six nucleotides to both a V gene segment and a J gene segment was required. A rearrangement was called productive if the CDR3 had no stop codons and remained in frame with V and J, and every other rearrangement was called non-productive. CDR3 was defined according to IMGT convention as the region running from the second conserved V-encoded cysteine to the conserved J-encoded phenylalanine. The earlier analysis of roughly 590 of the donors excluded sequences that lacked an unambiguous match to a single V gene segment. An earlier analysis of approximately 590 of the donors classified V segments as functional when productive rearrangements were above 56.7% and as segregating when the standard deviation between donors was above 5%. A statistical classification framework was built for diagnosing cytomegalovirus status from the catalog of TCR beta chain sequences. In a later analysis, V and J genes were assigned by comparing TCR nucleotide sequences against IMGT/GENE-DB human TR gene sequences. The TCRdist pipeline was used in a later analysis to assign CDR3 sequences and most-parsimonious VDJ recombination scenarios. In a later analysis, each TCR beta chain was defined by its CDR3 amino acid sequence together with its V-gene family, and reads without a unique V-gene family were excluded. To address suspected cross-contamination and a sequencing artifact, a later analysis removed roughly 580 highly shared, low-generation-probability nucleotide sequences. A later analysis calculated a clonal expansion index for each public chain from normalized within-repertoire ranks of inferred template counts. In a later analysis, generation probabilities were computed using a VDJ recombination model fitted to out-of-frame rearrangements, and the results were checked against IGoR. A later analysis scored TCR-TCR, TCR-HLA and TCR-CMV co-occurrence with hypergeometric tests, applying a repertoire-size bias correction to TCR pairs. To estimate false discovery rates, a later analysis permuted the HLA or CMV assignments 20 times. In a later analysis, co-occurring TCRs were grouped using DBSCAN, with TCRdist sequence similarity added in when clustering inside HLA-allele-positive subsets. Co-occurrence clustering excluded repertoires with fewer than 30,000 or more than 120,000 public chains, plus five with anomalous nucleotide sharing. Imported from immuneACCESS, the table was reduced by TCRdb to in-frame sequences with V and J called. These copies leave out some clones; in studies compared against another copy, an unresolved V gene accounts for under half, and the cause of the remainder is not known. D and trimming were read from the DNA, whereas the V and J calls and clone size are those reported in that table. The sample profile shows around 160,000 clones; roughly 83% of them were found once. Together, the top ten hold over 1.5% of the sample.

The cohort was made up of roughly 670 healthy bone marrow donors. Cohort members were all nominally healthy when sampled, although unrecorded immune exposures were likely present. The donor tested CMV seronegative and was one of the 352 seronegative cohort members. Every donor gave a peripheral blood sample, and the peripheral blood mononuclear cells from that sample were used for TCR beta sequencing. The Qiagen DNeasy Blood Extraction Kit was used to extract genomic DNA from the blood cell samples. Overall study results and their limits: Several of the top co-occurrence clusters appeared to be linked to parvovirus B19, influenza, CMV and Epstein-Barr virus, according to a later analysis. A later analysis found that most CMV-associated TCR beta chains appeared HLA-restricted, with HLA associations seemingly driven largely by CMV exposure. Cytomegalovirus status was reported to be diagnosed by the classifier with high specificity and sensitivity in both the original and validation cohorts. Sequencing depth was assumed to be roughly uniform across donors in the presence/absence analyses, though that assumption may not hold. A later genetic analysis associated a missense DCLRE1C variant with V-gene and J-gene trimming of TCR beta chains, and an independent cohort replicated the association. Compared with equally common non-associated chains, HLA-associated TCR beta chains in a later analysis were more clonally expanded and had lower generation probabilities. Because the 87-base-pair reads could not distinguish some IMGT-functional V segments, including TRBV6-2 and TRBV6-3, those segments were excluded. CMV serostatus was the only immune exposure information available for the cohort. In this cohort, only TCR beta chains were sequenced, and detectable features were limited by the absence of alpha or paired-chain data. When HLA alleles, especially DR and DQ, strongly co-occurred, TCR associations were difficult to assign to individual alleles. A later analysis found that TCR association rates varied across HLA loci, with DRB1 alleles showing the most associated TCRs and HLA-C alleles the fewest. In a later genetic analysis, fewer N-insertions in productive TCRs were reported among donors in an Asian-associated ancestry cluster than the 666-donor mean. Most TCR sequences were observed very rarely across donors, whereas some public TCRs were present in many individuals. A total of 164 TCR beta chains were listed by the study as associated with cytomegalovirus. A further reported finding was that TCR beta sequences accurately predicted the HLA-A and HLA-B alleles for most subjects in the first cohort. According to the authors, the approach could potentially be generalized to other disease states and immunological phenotypes. Because HLA typing was missing for some donors at each locus, association tests included only the typed subset. An earlier analysis of approximately 500 of the donors showed that most TCR beta V segments appeared in productive rearrangements either about 87% or about 30% of the time, which broadly matched IMGT annotations. Correlated functional status among segregating V segments might be attributable to linkage disequilibrium, but an unknown experimental factor could not be ruled out. The earlier analysis of fewer than 750 of the donors excluded some 16 rarely observed V segments, including chromosome 9 orphons, because counts were too low. The sequencing pipeline was judged likely to have produced a cluster of highly shared sequence variants as a technical artifact. A few of the identified cytomegalovirus-associated TCR beta chains were confirmed in vitro to be specific for cytomegalovirus antigens. At a false discovery rate of 0.05, a later analysis linked about 16,000 TCR beta sequences to specific HLA alleles.

Remarks on this clone: Its antigen is not yet known. Base quality data are lacking; no much larger clone is found one base away.

The germline V gene encodes CDR1 SGHTA and CDR2 FQGNSA. The CDR3 sequence holds 16 residues, the cysteine and phenylalanine included. Left in the record is the CDR3 DNA by itself, 48 bases read in frame from the first base. Ends trimmed: V by 5 bases, J by 3 bases; bases unmatched to a gene: 12. The chain joins TRBV7-2 to TRBJ2-7; 8 junctional bases match TRBD1. Sequencing used PBMCs. This TCR was recovered from a woman aged 18-29 years in good health and CMV-seronegative. The nucleotide sequence is given as TGTGCCAGCAGCCCAGATGGGACAGGAGGCTACTACGAGCAGTACTTC. It codes for CASSPDGTGGYYEQYF.